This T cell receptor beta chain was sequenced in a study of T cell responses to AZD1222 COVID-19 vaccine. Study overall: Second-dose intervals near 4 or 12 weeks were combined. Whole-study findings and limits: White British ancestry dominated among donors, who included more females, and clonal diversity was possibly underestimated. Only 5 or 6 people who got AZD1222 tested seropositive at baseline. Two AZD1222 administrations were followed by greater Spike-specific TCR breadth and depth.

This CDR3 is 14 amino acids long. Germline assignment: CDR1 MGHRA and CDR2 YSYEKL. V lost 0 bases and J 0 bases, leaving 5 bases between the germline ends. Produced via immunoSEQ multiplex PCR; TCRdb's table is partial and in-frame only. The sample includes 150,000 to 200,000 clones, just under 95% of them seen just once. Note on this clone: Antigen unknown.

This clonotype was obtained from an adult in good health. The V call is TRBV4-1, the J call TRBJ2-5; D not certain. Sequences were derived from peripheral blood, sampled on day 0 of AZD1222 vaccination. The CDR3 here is CASSQEVNQETQYF. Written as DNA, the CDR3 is TGCGCCAGCAGCCAAGAGGTCAACCAAGAGACCCAGTACTTC.